Given below is one T cell receptor (beta chain) in context. This clonotype has a count of ten or more. This clone's antigen is unknown. No clone much larger than this one lies a single base away; base qualities are absent. The data are from a study of CD8 T cells in ankylosing spondylitis (dated by TCRdb to the late 2010s). The study in broad terms: T cell receptor beta repertoires were profiled in healthy donors and ankylosing spondylitis patients so that disease-linked TCR variants could be found. The whole study cohort included under 140 healthy donors and under 30 ankylosing spondylitis patients. Peripheral blood was sampled, and synovial fluid was also collected from ankylosing spondylitis patients. The investigation overall reported the following: Some of the motif variants had been reported before in the synovial fluid and blood of reactive arthritis patients, a finding that suggests common disease-initiation mechanisms. According to the report, matched synovial fluid samples from ankylosing spondylitis patients were significantly enriched for the disease-linked clones. Blood from ankylosing spondylitis patients appeared to be characterized by a TCR beta motif made up of seven or eight highly homologous amino acid variants. The disease-linked clones showed a CD8+ phenotype and occurred at relatively low frequencies in peripheral blood.

V is pared back by 4 bases and J by 6 bases, with 9 bases lying between the germline termini. From the cysteine through the phenylalanine, the CDR3 covers 12 amino acids. Kept here is only the CDR3 DNA, which spans 36 bases and is read in frame from base 1. Sequencing was performed on an Illumina HiSeq 2500. TCR beta libraries were prepared by quantitative 5'-RACE with molecular barcodes. Per the original workflow: A new computational method, built on a probabilistic model of VDJ rearrangement, was used to identify disease-linked TCR variants. The public reads were reprocessed in TCRdb via fastp at Q25 and MiXCR, keeping in-frame beta chains. Each CDR3 protein gets just one entry, which takes the most common genes and DNA from the rows behind it. The V and J calls here are based on TCRdb, not the publication. This sample lists more than 95,000 distinct CDR3 sequences; about 8.3% were detected once. The ten top clones hold 9.9% of the sample.

Here the chain combines TRBV12-3 or TRBV12-4 and TRBJ2-5, with no D gene named confidently. The clonotype comes from a male donor with ankylosing spondylitis or in good health (not recorded which). Material for sequencing was blood, either unsorted or a sorted T cell fraction (not recorded which). The CDR3 in this case is CASSSWEKTQYF. The DNA is TGTGCCAGCAGTTCTTGGGAAAAGACCCAGTACTTC.